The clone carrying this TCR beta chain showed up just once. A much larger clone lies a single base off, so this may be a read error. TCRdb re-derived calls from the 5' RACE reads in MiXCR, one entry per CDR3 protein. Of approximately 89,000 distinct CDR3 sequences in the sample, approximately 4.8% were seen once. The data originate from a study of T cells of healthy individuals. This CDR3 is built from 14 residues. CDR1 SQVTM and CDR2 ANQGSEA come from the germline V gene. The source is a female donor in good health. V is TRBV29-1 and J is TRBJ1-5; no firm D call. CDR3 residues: CSVETGMAGQPQNF. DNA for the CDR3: TGCAGCGTTGAAACGGGGATGGCTGGTCAGCCCCAGAATTTT.